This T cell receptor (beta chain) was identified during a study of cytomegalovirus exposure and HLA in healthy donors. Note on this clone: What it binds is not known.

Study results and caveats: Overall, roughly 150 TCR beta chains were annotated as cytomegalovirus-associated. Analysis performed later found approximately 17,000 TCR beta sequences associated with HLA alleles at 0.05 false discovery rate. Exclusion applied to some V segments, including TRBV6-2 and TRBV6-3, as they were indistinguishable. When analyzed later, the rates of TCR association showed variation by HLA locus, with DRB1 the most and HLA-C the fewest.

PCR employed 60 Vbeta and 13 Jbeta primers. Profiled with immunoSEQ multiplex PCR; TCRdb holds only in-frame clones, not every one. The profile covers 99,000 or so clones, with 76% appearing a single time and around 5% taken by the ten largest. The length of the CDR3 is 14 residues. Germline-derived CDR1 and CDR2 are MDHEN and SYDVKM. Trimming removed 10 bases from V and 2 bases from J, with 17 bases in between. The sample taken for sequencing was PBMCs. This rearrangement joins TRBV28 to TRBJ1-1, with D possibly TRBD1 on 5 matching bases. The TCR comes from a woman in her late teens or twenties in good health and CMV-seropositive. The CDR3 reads CATQNGGTNTEAFF. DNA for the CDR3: TGTGCCACCCAAAACGGGGGAACAAACACTGAAGCTTTCTTT.